Listed below are T cell receptor beta chains from one sample, sequenced in a study of blood T cell repertoires in COVID-19. This table comes from immunoSEQ multiplex PCR, and its TCRdb copy is limited to in-frame clones, with some not included. The sample records fewer than 450,000 clones, roughly 87% being singletons. Sequencing input: PBMCs or T cells enriched from blood (not recorded which). All receptors derive from a young woman who had recovered from COVID-19. Each CDR3 is given with its conserved first and last residue. A D gene is named only where the DNA matches it firmly. The listing skips clone size in some rows; elsewhere it reads once, few, many or a size class.

J gene | V gene | D gene | clone size | CDR3 DNA | CDR3 protein
TRBJ1-2 | TRBV11-2 | NA | NA | TGTGCCAGCAGCTTAGATCCGCAGGGGATTAACTATGGCTACACCTTC | CASSLDPQGINYGYTF
TRBJ1-2 | TRBV6-5 | TRBD1 | NA | TGTGCCAGCGTCGGGACAGGAGCCTATGGCTACACCTTC | CASVGTGAYGYTF
TRBJ1-1 | TRBV7-6 | TRBD1 | NA | TGTGCCAGCAGCCTAAGGACAGGGAACACTGAAGCTTTCTTT | CASSLRTGNTEAFF
TRBJ2-1 | TRBV4-1 | NA | NA | TGCGCCAGCAGCCAAGAAGCCTGGACTTCTCGCAATGAGCAGTTCTTC | CASSQEAWTSRNEQFF
TRBJ1-2 | TRBV5-6 | NA | NA | TGTGCCAGCAGCTTGGAGTGGGGAGACTATGGCTACACCTTC | CASSLEWGDYGYTF
TRBJ1-2 | TRBV28 | NA | once | TGTGCCAGCAGTTTTGGGCCTTTGGAAGGCTACACCTTC | CASSFGPLEGYTF
TRBJ2-3 | TRBV19 | TRBD2 | NA | TGTGCCTCCTCAAACGGGGGGGTGGGAGATACGCAGTATTTT | CASSNGGVGDTQYF
TRBJ1-2 | TRBV2 | NA | NA | TGTGCCAGCAGTCGCTCCGGGACAAGCTATGGCTACACCTTC | CASSRSGTSYGYTF
TRBJ1-4 | TRBV10-2 | TRBD1 | few | TGCGCCAGCAGACCCGGGACAGGACTAACTGAAAAACTGTTTTTT | CASRPGTGLTEKLFF
TRBJ2-6 | TRBV19 | TRBD1 | NA | TGTGCCAGCCATAGGACAGGGTCGGGCTCTGGGGCCAACGTCCTGACTTTC | CASHRTGSGSGANVLTF
TRBJ2-5 | TRBV5-8 | TRBD1 | once | TGTGCCAGCAGCTCCCGGACAGGGGGAATAGGAGAGACCCAGTACTTC | CASSSRTGGIGETQYF
TRBJ2-7 | TRBV28 | NA | NA | TGTGCCAGCCTAAAGAGAGGCCTCTACGAGCAGTACTTC | CASLKRGLYEQYF
TRBJ1-2 | TRBV27 | NA | once | TGTGCCAGCAGTTTATATGAGGGCGGTGGCTACACCTTC | CASSLYEGGGYTF
TRBJ2-5 | TRBV5-1 | NA | NA | TGCGCCAGCAGCTCCCTCGAGACCCAGTACTTC | CASSSLETQYF
TRBJ2-1 | TRBV27 | TRBD2 | NA | TGTGCCAGCAGGGGACTAGCGGGGGGCAATGAGCAGTTCTTC | CASRGLAGGNEQFF
TRBJ2-7 | TRBV2 | NA | NA | TGTGCCAGCAGTGAACAGGGCTCCTACGAGCAGTACTTC | CASSEQGSYEQYF
TRBJ2-2 | TRBV24-1 | NA | NA | TGTGCCACCAGTGCGAGGCTCGCGAACACCGGGGAGCTGTTTTTT | CATSARLANTGELFF
TRBJ1-6 | TRBV28 | TRBD1 | NA | TGTGCCAGCAAACTAGACAGGGGAAATTCACCCCTCCACTTT | CASKLDRGNSPLHF
TRBJ1-1 | TRBV6-5 | NA | NA | TGTGCCAGCAGTTACCTCGGGGTGAACACTGAAGCTTTCTTT | CASSYLGVNTEAFF
TRBJ1-1 | TRBV19 | NA | NA | TGTGCCAGTAGTATAGATACCGGTATGAACACTGAAGCTTTCTTT | CASSIDTGMNTEAFF
TRBJ1-5 | TRBV28 | NA | few | TGTGCCAGCAGTTTATGGCAGGGTGGGGGCAATCAGCCCCAGCATTTT | CASSLWQGGGNQPQHF
TRBJ2-7 | TRBV6-5 | NA | NA | TGTGCCAGCAGACACCGGCGGGGGCAGACCTACGAGCAGTACTTC | CASRHRRGQTYEQYF
TRBJ1-1 | TRBV27 | NA | NA | TGTGCCAGCAGTTTACGCGGAGGAGTAGCTTTCTTT | CASSLRGGVAFF
TRBJ1-1 | TRBV3-1/TRBV3-2 | TRBD1 | few | TGTGCCAGCAGCCAACAGACAGGGAGCACTGAAGCTTTCTTT | CASSQQTGSTEAFF
TRBJ2-3 | TRBV5-1 | TRBD2 | NA | TGCGCCAGCACCTTAGCGGGGGATCCTCACACAGATACGCAGTATTTT | CASTLAGDPHTDTQYF
TRBJ2-1 | TRBV24-1 | TRBD2 | NA | TGTGCCACCAGTGATTTGCGGTTTAGCGGGACCGGTAGCTCCTACAATGAGCAGTTCTTC | CATSDLRFSGTGSSYNEQFF
TRBJ1-5 | TRBV24-1 | TRBD1 | NA | TGTGCCACCAGTCCCGGGACAGGGAAAAATCAGCCCCAGCATTTT | CATSPGTGKNQPQHF
TRBJ1-5 | TRBV30 | NA | few | TGTGCCTGGACGGCAGGGAGCAATCAGCCCCAGCATTTT | CAWTAGSNQPQHF
TRBJ1-2 | TRBV27 | TRBD1 | NA | TGTGCCAGCAGTACCGGACAGGGGTTGAACACCTTC | CASSTGQGLNTF
TRBJ1-1 | TRBV28 | TRBD1 | NA | TGTGCCAGCACCTTATCCAGGGGGCTTACTCTAGCTTTCTTT | CASTLSRGLTLAFF
TRBJ1-3 | TRBV3-1/TRBV3-2 | NA | NA | TGTGCCAGCAGCCAAGATGTGGGGCCAGCGGGAAACACCATATATTTT | CASSQDVGPAGNTIYF
TRBJ1-2 | TRBV30 | NA | NA | TGTGCCTGGAGTCCACAAGTGAGGGCCCGATACTCGGATGGCTACACCTTC | CAWSPQVRARYSDGYTF
TRBJ1-1 | TRBV10-1 | NA | NA | TGCGCCAGCAGTGAGTCGGAGGGAGGGCCGAACACTGAAGCTTTCTTT | CASSESEGGPNTEAFF
TRBJ2-5 | TRBV10-3 | NA | NA | TGTGCCATCAGGGGCACGGATCAAGAGACCCAGTACTTC | CAIRGTDQETQYF
TRBJ1-5 | TRBV30 | TRBD1 | NA | TGTGCCTGGAGTGTAGGGACAGGGGTGTTTTACAATCAGCCCCAGCATTTT | CAWSVGTGVFYNQPQHF
TRBJ1-4 | TRBV11-2 | NA | NA | TGTGCCAGCAGCTTAGGACTCAGCGGGAATGAAAAACTGTTTTTT | CASSLGLSGNEKLFF
TRBJ2-5 | TRBV19 | TRBD1 | NA | TGTGCCAGTAGTATAGGGGGGACAGGGAGCCAAGAGACCCAGTACTTC | CASSIGGTGSQETQYF
TRBJ1-1 | TRBV5-4 | TRBD1 | NA | TGTGCCAGCAGCCAACAGGGGGCGCCCCGTGAAGCTTTCTTT | CASSQQGAPREAFF
TRBJ1-5 | TRBV7-9 | TRBD1 | few | TGTGCCAGCAGCTCCGGACAGGGGGCATATCAGCCCCAGCATTTT | CASSSGQGAYQPQHF
TRBJ1-2 | TRBV7-9 | TRBD1 | NA | TGTGCCAGCAGCCTAGGACAGGGACTCTATGGCTACACCTTC | CASSLGQGLYGYTF
TRBJ2-7 | TRBV7-9 | TRBD1 | NA | TGTGCCAGCAGCCCGACGGGACAGGGGGTGGCCTACGAGCAGTACTTC | CASSPTGQGVAYEQYF
TRBJ1-3 | TRBV9 | NA | NA | TGTGCCAGCAGCACCCAGACAGCCACTGGAAACACCATATATTTT | CASSTQTATGNTIYF
TRBJ1-2 | TRBV5-1 | NA | NA | TGCGCCAGCAGCTTGGACAGGGTTGTATATGGCTACACCTTC | CASSLDRVVYGYTF
TRBJ2-1 | TRBV25-1 | NA | NA | TGTGCCAGCGGACCGAGGGACAATACCAATGAGCAGTTCTTC | CASGPRDNTNEQFF
TRBJ2-7 | TRBV4-1 | TRBD1 | NA | TGCGCCAGCAGCCAAGAAGGACAGGGTGGCTACGAGCAGTACTTC | CASSQEGQGGYEQYF
TRBJ1-2 | TRBV28 | NA | NA | TGTGCCAGCAGTGAGGGGAGGGGATTACTGGAGGTTGGCTACACCTTC | CASSEGRGLLEVGYTF
TRBJ1-2 | TRBV27 | NA | NA | TGTGCCAGTCGGGCGGCAGGGATCTATGGCTACACCTTC | CASRAAGIYGYTF
TRBJ1-1 | TRBV7-2 | NA | NA | TGTGCCAGCAGCCCTCGAGTTTTGAACACTGAAGCTTTCTTT | CASSPRVLNTEAFF
TRBJ1-2 | TRBV12-5 | TRBD1 | NA | TGTGCTAGTGGCCCCGGGACAGAAAACTATGGCTACACCTTC | CASGPGTENYGYTF